This T cell receptor (beta chain) was captured in a study of blood T cell repertoires in COVID-19. Clones were sequenced by immunoSEQ multiplex PCR, and TCRdb holds only the in-frame ones, with some missing. Of about 63,000 clones in the sample, roughly 80% were seen once. The CDR3 contains 17 residues. The germline CDR1 and CDR2 sequences are SNHLY and FYNNEI. V lost 0 bases and J lost 4; bases outside the gene matches: 7. The chain couples TRBV2 to TRBJ1-4, with 8 bases fitting TRBD1. Sequencing was performed on PBMCs or T cells enriched from blood (not recorded which). The origin of this receptor is a woman in her thirties or forties with acute COVID-19. The CDR3 is CASSEARSGGGNEKLFF. CDR3 DNA sequence: TGTGCCAGCAGTGAAGCGCGTTCAGGGGGCGGTAATGAAAAACTGTTTTTT.